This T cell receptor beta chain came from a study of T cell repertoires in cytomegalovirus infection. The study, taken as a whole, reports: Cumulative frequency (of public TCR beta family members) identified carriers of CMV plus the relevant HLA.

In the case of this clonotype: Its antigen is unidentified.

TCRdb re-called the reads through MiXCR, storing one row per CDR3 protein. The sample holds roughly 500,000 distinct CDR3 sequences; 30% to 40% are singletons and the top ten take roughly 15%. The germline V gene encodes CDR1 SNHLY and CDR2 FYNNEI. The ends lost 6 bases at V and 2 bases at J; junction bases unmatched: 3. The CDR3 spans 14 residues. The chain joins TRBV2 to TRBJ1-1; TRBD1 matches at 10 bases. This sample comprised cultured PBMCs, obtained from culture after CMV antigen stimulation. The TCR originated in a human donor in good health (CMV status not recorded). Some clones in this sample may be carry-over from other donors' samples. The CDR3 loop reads CASRWTGGNTEAFF. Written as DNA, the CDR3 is TGTGCCAGCAGATGGACAGGGGGAAACACTGAAGCTTTCTTT.